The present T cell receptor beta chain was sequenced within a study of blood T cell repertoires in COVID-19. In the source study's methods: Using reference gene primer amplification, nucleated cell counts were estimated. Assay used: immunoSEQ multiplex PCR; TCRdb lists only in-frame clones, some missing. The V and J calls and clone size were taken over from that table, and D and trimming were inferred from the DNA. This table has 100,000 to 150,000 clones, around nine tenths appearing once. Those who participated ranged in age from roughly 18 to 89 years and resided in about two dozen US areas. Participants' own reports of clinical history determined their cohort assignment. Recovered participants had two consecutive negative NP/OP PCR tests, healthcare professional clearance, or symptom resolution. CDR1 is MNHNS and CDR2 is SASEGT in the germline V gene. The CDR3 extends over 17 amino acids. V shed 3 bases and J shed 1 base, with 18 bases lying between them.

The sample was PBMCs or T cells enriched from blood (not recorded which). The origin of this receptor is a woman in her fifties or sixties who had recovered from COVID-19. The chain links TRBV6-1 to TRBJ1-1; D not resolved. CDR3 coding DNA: TGTGCCAGCAGTGACCTTGAGGACTTTGTGTGGAACACTGAAGCTTTCTTT. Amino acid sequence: CASSDLEDFVWNTEAFF.